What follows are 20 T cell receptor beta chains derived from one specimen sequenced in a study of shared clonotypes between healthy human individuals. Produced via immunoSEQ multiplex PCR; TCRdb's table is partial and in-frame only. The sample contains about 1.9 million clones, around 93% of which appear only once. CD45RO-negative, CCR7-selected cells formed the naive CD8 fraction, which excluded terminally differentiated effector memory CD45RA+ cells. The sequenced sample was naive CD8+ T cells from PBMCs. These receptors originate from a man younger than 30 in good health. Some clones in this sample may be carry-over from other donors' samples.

CDR3 nucleotides: TGTGCCAGCAGCGTAGGCTGGACAGGGGGCCCCGAGACCCAGTACTTC. It codes for CASSVGWTGGPETQYF. This sequence joins TRBV9 and TRBJ2-5; 11 bases align to TRBD1. J lost 5 bases, V lost 0 bases, and 6 bases had no gene match. In germline, CDR1 is SGDLS, CDR2 YYNGEE. This CDR3 region has 16 residues. Variable domain in full (rest from reference TRBV9 and TRBJ2-5): DSGVTQTPKHLITATGQRVTLRCSPRSGDLSVYWYQQSLDQGLQFLIQYYNGEERAKGNILERFSAQQFPDLHSELNLSSLELGDSALYFCASSVGWTGGPETQYFGPGTRLLVL.

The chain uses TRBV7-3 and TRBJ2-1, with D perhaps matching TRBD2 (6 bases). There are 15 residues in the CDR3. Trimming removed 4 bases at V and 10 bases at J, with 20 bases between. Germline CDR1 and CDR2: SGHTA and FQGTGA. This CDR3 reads CASSSYTLGGGEQFF. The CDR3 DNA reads TGTGCCAGCAGCTCCTACACTCTCGGGGGAGGAGAGCAGTTCTTC.

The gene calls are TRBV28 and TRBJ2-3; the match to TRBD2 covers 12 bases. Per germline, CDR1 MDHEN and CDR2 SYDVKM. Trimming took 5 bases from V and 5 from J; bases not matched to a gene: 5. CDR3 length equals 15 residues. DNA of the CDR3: TGTGCCAGCAGTCGACTAGCGGGAGTGGGAGATACGCAGTATTTT. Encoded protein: CASSRLAGVGDTQYF.

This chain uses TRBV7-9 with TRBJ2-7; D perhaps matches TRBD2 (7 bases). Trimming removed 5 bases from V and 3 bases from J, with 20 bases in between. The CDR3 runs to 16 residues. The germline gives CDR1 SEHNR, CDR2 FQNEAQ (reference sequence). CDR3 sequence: CASSQWSGGTDYEQYF. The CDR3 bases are TGTGCCAGCAGCCAGTGGTCGGGGGGCACGGACTACGAGCAGTACTTC.

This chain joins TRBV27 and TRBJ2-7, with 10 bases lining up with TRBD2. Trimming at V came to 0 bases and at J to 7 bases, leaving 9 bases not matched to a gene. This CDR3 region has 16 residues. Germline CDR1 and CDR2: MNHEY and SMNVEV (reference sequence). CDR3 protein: CASSLSGLAGVWEQYF. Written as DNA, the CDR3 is TGTGCCAGCAGTTTATCGGGTCTAGCGGGAGTTTGGGAGCAGTACTTC.

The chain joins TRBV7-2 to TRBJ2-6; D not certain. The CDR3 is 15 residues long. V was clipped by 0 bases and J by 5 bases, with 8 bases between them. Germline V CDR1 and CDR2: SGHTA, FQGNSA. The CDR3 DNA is TGTGCCAGCAGCTTAGCGTGGGGTAGGGCCAACGTCCTGACTTTC. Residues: CASSLAWGRANVLTF.

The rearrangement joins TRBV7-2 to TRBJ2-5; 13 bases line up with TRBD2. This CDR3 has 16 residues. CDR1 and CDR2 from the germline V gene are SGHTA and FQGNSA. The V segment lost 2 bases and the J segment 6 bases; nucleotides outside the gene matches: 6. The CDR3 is CASSLQTSGRVKTQYF. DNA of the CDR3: TGTGCCAGCAGCTTACAAACTAGCGGGAGGGTCAAGACCCAGTACTTC.

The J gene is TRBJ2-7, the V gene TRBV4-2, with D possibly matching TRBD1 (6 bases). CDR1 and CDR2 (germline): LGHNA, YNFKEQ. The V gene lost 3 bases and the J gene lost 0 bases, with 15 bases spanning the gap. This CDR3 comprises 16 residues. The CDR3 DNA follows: TGTGCCAGCAGCCATCATAGGGGGATGAGCTCCTACGAGCAGTACTTC. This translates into CASSHHRGMSSYEQYF.

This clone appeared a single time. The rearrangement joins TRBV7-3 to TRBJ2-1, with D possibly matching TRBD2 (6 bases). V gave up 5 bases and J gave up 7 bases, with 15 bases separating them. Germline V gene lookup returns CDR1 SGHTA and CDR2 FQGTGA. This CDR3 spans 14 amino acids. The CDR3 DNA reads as TGTGCCAGCAGCGTCTCCGGGACTTCTAATGAGCAGTTCTTC. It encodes CASSVSGTSNEQFF.

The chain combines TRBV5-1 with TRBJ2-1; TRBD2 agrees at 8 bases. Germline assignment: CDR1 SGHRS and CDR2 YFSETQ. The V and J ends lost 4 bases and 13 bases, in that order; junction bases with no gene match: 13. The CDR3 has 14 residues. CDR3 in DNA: TGCGCCAGCAGCCAGCGGGAGATACCTAGTGAACAGTTCTTC. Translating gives CASSQREIPSEQFF.

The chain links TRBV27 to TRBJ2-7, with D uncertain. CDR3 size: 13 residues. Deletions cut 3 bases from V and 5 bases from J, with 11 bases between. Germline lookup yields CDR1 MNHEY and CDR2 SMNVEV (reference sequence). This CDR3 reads CASSFGGINEQYF. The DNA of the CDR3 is TGTGCCAGCAGTTTTGGTGGGATTAACGAGCAGTACTTC.

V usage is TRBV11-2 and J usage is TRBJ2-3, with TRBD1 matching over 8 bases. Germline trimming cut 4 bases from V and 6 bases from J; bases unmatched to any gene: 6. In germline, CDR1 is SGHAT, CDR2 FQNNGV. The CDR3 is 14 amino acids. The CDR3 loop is CASSSTGVLDTQYF. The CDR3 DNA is TGTGCCAGCAGCTCGACAGGGGTGCTGGATACGCAGTATTTT.

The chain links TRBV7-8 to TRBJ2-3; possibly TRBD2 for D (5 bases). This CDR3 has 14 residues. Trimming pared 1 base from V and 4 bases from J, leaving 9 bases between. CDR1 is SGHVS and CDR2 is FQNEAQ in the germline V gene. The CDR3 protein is CASSLVPGSDTQYF. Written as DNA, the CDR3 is TGTGCCAGCAGCTTAGTACCGGGGTCAGATACGCAGTATTTT.

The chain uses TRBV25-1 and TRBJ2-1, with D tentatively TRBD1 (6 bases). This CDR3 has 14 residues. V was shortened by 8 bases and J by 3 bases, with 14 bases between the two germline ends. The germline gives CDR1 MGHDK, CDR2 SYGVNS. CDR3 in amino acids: CASVSGQNYNEQFF. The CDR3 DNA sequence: TGTGCCAGCGTTTCGGGACAAAACTACAATGAGCAGTTCTTC.

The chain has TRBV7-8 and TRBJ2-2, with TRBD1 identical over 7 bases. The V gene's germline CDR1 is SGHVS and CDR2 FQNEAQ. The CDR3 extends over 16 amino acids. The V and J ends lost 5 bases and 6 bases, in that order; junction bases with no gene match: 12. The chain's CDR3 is CASSPQPGGGAGELFF. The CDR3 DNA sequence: TGTGCCAGCAGCCCCCAGCCAGGGGGTGGTGCCGGGGAGCTGTTTTTT.

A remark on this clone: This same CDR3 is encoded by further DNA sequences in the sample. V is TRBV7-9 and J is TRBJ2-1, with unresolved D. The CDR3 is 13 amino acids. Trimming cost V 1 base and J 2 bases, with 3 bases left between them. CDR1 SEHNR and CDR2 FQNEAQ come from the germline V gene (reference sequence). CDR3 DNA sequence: TGTGCCAGCAGCTTAGGAACCTACAATGAGCAGTTCTTC. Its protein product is CASSLGTYNEQFF.

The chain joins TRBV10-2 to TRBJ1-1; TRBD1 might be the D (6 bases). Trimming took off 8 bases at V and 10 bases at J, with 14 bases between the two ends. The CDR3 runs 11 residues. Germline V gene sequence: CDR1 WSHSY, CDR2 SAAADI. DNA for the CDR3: TGCGCCAGCCTCGGGGGCCAGGGAGCTTTCTTT. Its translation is CASLGGQGAFF.

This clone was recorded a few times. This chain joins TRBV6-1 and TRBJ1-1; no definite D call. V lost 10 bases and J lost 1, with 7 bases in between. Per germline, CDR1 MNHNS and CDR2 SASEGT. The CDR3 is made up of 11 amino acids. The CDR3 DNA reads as TGTGCCATGTTTGAGAACACTGAAGCTTTCTTT. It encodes CAMFENTEAFF.

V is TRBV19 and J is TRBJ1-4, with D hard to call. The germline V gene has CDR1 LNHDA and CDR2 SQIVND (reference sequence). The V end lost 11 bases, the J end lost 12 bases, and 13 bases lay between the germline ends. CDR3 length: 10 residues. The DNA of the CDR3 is TGTGCCCGCTCCCGGCGGGAACTGTTTTTT. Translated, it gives CARSRRELFF. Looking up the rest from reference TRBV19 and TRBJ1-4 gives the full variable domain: DGGITQSPKYLFRKEGQNVTLSCEQNLNHDAMYWYRQDPGQGLRLIYYSQIVNDFQKGDIAEGYSVSREKKESFPLTVTSAQKNPTAFYLCARSRRELFFGSGTQLSVL.

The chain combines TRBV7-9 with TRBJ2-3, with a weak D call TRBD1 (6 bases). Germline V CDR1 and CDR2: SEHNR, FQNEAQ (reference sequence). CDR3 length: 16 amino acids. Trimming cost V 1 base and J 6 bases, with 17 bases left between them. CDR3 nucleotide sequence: TGTGCCAGCAGCTTAGTCCGACCCCCCCAGGGGGATACGCAGTATTTT. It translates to CASSLVRPPQGDTQYF.